The sequence of this T cell receptor (beta chain) was determined in a study of blood T cell repertoires in COVID-19. Libraries were prepared by immunoSEQ multiplex PCR; TCRdb keeps only in-frame clonotypes and omits some of them. The sample shows fewer than 400,000 clones, around 87% of them seen only once. Germline CDR1 and CDR2: MGHRA and YSYEKL. Trimming stripped 0 bases from V and 2 bases from J, with 14 bases between. This CDR3 has 17 residues. This chain uses TRBV4-1 with TRBJ1-3; perhaps TRBD1 as D (5 bases). The sequence was obtained from a human donor in a cohort sampled during active COVID-19. Sequences were obtained from peripheral blood. The CDR3 sequence is CASSQDGREGTGNTIYF. The DNA of the CDR3 is TGCGCCAGCAGCCAAGACGGCAGGGAAGGGACTGGAAACACCATATATTTT.